This record covers a single T cell receptor (beta chain). The sample is drawn from a study of blood T cell repertoires in COVID-19. Study information: The origin of the acute and convalescent COVID-19 samples was the United States, Italy and Spain. PBMCs, B-cell-depleted T cells, or T cells were the source of the cDNA or gDNA that made up the material.

In the study's own analysis: Estimation of nucleated cell counts was performed using reference gene primer amplification. TCRdb's copy holds only in-frame clones and misses some; the assay was immunoSEQ multiplex PCR. The DNA was the basis for D and trimming; V, J and clone size are from that table. The sample consists of 150,000 to 160,000 clones, around 85% of them appearing once. This CDR3 has 12 amino acids. CDR1 SQVTM and CDR2 ANQGSEA come from the germline V gene. The V gene end was trimmed by 5 bases and the J gene end by 6 bases; junction bases not matched to a gene: 4. The rearrangement links TRBV29-1 to TRBJ2-5; 9 bases line up with TRBD1. The sequence was obtained from an older woman with acute or convalescent COVID-19. The sequenced sample was peripheral blood. CDR3 nucleotides: TGCAGCGTTACAGGGGGCCCGCAGACCCAGTACTTC. Its protein is CSVTGGPQTQYF.